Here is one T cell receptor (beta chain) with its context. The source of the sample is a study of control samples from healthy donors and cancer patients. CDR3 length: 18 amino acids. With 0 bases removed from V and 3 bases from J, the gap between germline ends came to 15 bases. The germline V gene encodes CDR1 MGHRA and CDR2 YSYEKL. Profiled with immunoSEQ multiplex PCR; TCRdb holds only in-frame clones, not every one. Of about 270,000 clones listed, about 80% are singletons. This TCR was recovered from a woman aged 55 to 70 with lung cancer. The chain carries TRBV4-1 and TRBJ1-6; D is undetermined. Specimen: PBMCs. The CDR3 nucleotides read TGCGCCAGCAGCCAAGATAGCGGCGTGGACCTCTATAATTCACCCCTCCACTTT. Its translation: CASSQDSGVDLYNSPLHF.